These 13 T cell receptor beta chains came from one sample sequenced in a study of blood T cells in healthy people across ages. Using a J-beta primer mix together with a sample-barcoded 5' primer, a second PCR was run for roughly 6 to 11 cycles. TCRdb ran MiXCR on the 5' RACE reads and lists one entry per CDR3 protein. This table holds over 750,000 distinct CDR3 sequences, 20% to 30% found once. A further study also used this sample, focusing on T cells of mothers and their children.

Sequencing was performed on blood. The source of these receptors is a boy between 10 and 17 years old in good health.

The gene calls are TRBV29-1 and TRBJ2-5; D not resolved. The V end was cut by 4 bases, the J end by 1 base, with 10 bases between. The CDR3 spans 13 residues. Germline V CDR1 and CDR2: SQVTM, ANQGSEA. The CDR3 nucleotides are TGCAGCGTTGGGAGACACCTCCAAGAGACCCAGTACTTC. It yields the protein CSVGRHLQETQYF.

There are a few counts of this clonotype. Here the CDR3 DNA reads TGCGCCAGCAGCTTGCAGGCCCCTAGCGGGGACAATGAGCAGTTCTTC. Protein product: CASSLQAPSGDNEQFF. The chain carries TRBV5-1 and TRBJ2-5, with 9 bases fitting TRBD2. TRBJ2-1 explains the end of the DNA better; the J call may be wrong. The CDR3 loop spans 16 amino acids. CDR1 and CDR2 (germline): SGHRS, YFSETQ.

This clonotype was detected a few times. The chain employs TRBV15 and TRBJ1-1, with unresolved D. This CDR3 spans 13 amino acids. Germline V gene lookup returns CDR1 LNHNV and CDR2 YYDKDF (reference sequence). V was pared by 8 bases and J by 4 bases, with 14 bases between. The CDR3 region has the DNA TGTGCCACCCAGAACCGGTGGGTCACTGAAGCTTTCTTT. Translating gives CATQNRWVTEAFF.

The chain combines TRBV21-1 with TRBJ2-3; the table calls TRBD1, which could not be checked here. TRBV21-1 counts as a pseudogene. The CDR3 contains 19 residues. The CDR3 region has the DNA TGTGCCAGCAGCAGGGATCCCAGGAGGAACTTAGAGTGGGAACATACGCAGTATTTT. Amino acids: CASSRDPRRNLEWEHTQYF.

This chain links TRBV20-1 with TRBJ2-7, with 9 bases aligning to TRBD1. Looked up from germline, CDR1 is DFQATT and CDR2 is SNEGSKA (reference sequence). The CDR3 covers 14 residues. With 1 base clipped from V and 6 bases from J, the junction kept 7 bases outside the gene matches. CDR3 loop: CSARAGTGNREQYF. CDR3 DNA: TGCAGTGCTAGAGCCGGGACAGGGAACCGCGAGCAGTACTTC.

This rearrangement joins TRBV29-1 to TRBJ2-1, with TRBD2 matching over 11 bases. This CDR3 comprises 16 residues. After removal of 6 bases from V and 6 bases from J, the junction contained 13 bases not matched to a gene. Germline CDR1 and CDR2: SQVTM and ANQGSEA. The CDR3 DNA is TGCAGCGTGACTCCTAGCGGGAGGAAGGTCGGCAATGAGCAGTTCTTC. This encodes CSVTPSGRKVGNEQFF.

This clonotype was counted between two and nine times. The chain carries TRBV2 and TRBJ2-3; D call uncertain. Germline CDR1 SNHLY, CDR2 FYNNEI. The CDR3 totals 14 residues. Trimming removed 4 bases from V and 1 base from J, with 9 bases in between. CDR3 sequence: CASSVARGTDTQYF. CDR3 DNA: TGTGCCAGCAGTGTAGCTAGGGGCACAGATACGCAGTATTTT.

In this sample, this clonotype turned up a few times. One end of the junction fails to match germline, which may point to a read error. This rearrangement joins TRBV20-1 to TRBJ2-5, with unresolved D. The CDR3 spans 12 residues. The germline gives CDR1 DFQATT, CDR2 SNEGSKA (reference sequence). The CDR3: CSARDLENEQLF. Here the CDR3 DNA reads TGCAGTGCTAGAGATCTCGAAAATGAGCAGCTCTTC.

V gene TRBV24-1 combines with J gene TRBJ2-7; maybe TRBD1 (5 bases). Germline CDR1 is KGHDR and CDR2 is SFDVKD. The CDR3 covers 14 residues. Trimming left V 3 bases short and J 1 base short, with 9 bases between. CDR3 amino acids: CATSDATVSYEQYF. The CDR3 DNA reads TGTGCCACCAGTGATGCGACAGTTTCCTACGAGCAGTACTTC.

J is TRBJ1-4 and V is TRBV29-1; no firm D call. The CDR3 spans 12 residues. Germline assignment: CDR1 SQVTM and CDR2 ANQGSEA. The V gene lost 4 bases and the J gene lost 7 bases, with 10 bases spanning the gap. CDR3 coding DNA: TGCAGCGTTGCCTCCCCCGGTGAAAAACTGTTTTTT. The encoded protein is CSVASPGEKLFF.

The CDR3 DNA is TGTGCCAGCAAAGGACAGGCCATAGTCAGTCAGCCCCAGCATTTT. This sequence encodes CASKGQAIVSQPQHF. The rearrangement uses TRBV28 and TRBJ1-5, with 7 bases matching TRBD1. CDR1 and CDR2 from the germline V gene are MDHEN and SYDVKM. The CDR3 loop spans 15 amino acids. J lost 6 bases, V lost 7 bases, and 12 bases had no gene match.

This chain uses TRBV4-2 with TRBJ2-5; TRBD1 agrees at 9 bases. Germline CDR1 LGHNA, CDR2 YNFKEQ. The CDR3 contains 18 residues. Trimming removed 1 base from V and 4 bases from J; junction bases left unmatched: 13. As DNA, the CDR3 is TGTGCCAGCAGCCAAGGAACAGGGGGCGCCGGGGTTAGAGAGACCCAGTACTTC. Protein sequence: CASSQGTGGAGVRETQYF.

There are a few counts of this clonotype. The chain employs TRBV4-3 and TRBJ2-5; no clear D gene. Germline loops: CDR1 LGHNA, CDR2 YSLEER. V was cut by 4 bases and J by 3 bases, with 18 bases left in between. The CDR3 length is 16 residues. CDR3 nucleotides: TGCGCCAGCAGCCTTAACCCCCCCAATAGTAAAGAGACCCAGTACTTC. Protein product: CASSLNPPNSKETQYF.